The TCR beta chain under discussion was sequenced for a study of T cell responses to AZD1222 COVID-19 vaccine. Study results and caveats: Spike-specific TCR breadth and depth both grew after two AZD1222 doses.

Concerning this clone itself: Its antigen is not known.

Produced via immunoSEQ multiplex PCR; TCRdb's table is partial and in-frame only. The data hold fewer than 85,000 clones, with roughly 85% observed a single time. Trimming pared 1 base from V and 0 bases from J, leaving 13 bases between. The CDR3 spans 17 residues. Germline assignment: CDR1 SGHTA and CDR2 FQGNSA. The rearrangement joins TRBV7-2 to TRBJ2-1; D gene ambiguous. The sequencing here drew on peripheral blood, taken 28 days after the second AZD1222 dose. The TCR sequence derives from an adult who received the AZD1222 COVID-19 vaccine. Here the CDR3 DNA reads TGTGCCAGCAGCTTAGTTGGGCCGGCGAGCTCCTACAATGAGCAGTTCTTC. It translates to CASSLVGPASSYNEQFF.